The rows below give T cell receptor beta chains drawn from one sample of a study of graft-versus-host responses after intestinal transplantation. No antigen is known for these receptors. The method was immunoSEQ multiplex PCR; TCRdb's version includes in-frame clones alone and lacks a portion of them. The sample yields roughly 39,000 clones, nearly 95% seen once. Sequencing used unstimulated CD8+ T cells sorted from spleen or lymph node cells, obtained before transplant. The receptor set was obtained from a human donor who was the organ donor for an intestinal transplant. CDR3s include the opening cysteine and the closing phenylalanine or tryptophan. For some rows the clone size is stated as once, few or many, or as a class when expanded; others skip it.

v_gene,j_gene,abundance,CDR3aa
TRBV2,TRBJ2-7,NA,CASSDRTYEQYF
TRBV15,TRBJ2-7,NA,CATSRRDGINEQYF
TRBV2,TRBJ2-3,NA,CASSAGSTDTQYF
TRBV11-2,TRBJ2-5,NA,CASSWGWGGTQETQYF
TRBV9,TRBJ2-3,NA,CASSVVGTSGHTDTQYF
TRBV2,TRBJ1-1,NA,CASSLDRERMNTEAFF
TRBV6-5,TRBJ1-3,NA,CASSPSASGNTIYF
TRBV15,TRBJ2-7,once,CATSSVGRNEQYF
TRBV4-2,TRBJ1-3,NA,CASSQTQGGKNGNTIYF
TRBV6-5,TRBJ1-1,few,CASSYIVPRGTEAFF
TRBV4-3,TRBJ2-7,NA,CASSQDRAGSYEQYF
TRBV6-5,TRBJ2-3,NA,CASSYFSTDTQYF
TRBV4-2,TRBJ2-7,NA,CASSQEALWTYEQYF
TRBV4-1,TRBJ2-7,once,CASSQEGQGLWAYEQYF